Sequencing of this TCR beta chain was carried out in a study of shared clonotypes between healthy human individuals. Overall study: Each donor's CD8 memory used one plate, CD8 naive two, each CD4 subset three.

The study's findings and limits: The study sampled only blood, and tissue repertoires likely differ.

To note about this clone: Its antigen is as yet unknown.

In the original analysis: ImmunoSEQ only sent back junction sequences with no quality scores, so filtering was done differently. Some clones are missing from TCRdb's copy, which holds only in-frame ones; the method was immunoSEQ multiplex PCR. V, J and clone size derive from that table, while D and trimming were established from the DNA sequence. In the table there are approximately 2.5 million clones, roughly 93% of which are singletons. Sequenced sample: naive CD4+ T cells from PBMCs. The subset: CD45RA+ positively selected. This TCR was sampled from a man aged 18 to 35 in good health. Some clones in this sample may be carry-over from other donors' samples.

The CDR3 DNA reads as TGTGCCAGCAGCTGGGCACAGACGAACACCGGGGAGCTGTTTTTT. It is translated as CASSWAQTNTGELFF. V is TRBV7-9 and J is TRBJ2-2, with D uncertain. This CDR3 is built from 15 residues. The germline V gene has CDR1 SEHNR and CDR2 FQNEAQ (reference sequence). V was cut by 4 bases and J by 0 bases, with 9 bases left in between.